This T cell receptor (beta chain) was captured in a study of T cell repertoires in cytomegalovirus infection. Study-wide findings and caveats: Carriers of CMV and the relevant HLA type were discriminated by public TCR beta frequency.

CDR1 is MNHEY, CDR2 SVGAGI, per germline. The ends were cut back, 6 bases at V and 5 bases at J, with 20 bases in the middle. The CDR3 totals 16 residues. TCRdb re-called the reads with MiXCR, one entry per CDR3 protein. This table holds a few hundred thousand distinct CDR3 sequences, about a sixth found once. This clonotype was counted ten times or more. The antigen remains undetermined. Sequenced material: CD8+ T cells from PBMCs. The clonotype was recovered from a human donor in good health (CMV status not recorded). Some clones in this sample may be carry-over from other donors' samples. The V gene is TRBV6-5, the J gene TRBJ1-5; D ambiguous. The CDR3 nucleotides read TGTGCCAGCAGCTCCCCACCCCCTGGAGATCATCAGCCCCAGCATTTT. This sequence encodes CASSSPPPGDHQPQHF.